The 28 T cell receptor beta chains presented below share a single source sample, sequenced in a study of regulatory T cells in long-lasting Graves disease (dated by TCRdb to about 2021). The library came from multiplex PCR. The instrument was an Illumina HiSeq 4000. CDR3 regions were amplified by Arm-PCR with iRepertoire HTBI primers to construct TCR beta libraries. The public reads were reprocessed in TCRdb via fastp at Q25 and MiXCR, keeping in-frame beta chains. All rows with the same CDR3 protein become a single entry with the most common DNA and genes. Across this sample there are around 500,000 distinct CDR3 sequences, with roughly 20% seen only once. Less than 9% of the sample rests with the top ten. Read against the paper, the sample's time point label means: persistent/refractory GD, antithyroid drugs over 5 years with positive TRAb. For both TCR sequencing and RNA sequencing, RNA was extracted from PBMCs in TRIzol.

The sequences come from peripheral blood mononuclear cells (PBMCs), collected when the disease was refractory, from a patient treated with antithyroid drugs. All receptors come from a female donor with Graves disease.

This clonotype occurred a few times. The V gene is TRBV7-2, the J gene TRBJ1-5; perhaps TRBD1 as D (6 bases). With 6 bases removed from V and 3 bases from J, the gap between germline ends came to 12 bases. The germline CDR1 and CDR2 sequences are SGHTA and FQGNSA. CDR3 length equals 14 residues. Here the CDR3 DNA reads TGTGCCAGCAGGACCGCAGGGGCCAATCAGCCCCAGCATTTT. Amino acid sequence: CASRTAGANQPQHF.

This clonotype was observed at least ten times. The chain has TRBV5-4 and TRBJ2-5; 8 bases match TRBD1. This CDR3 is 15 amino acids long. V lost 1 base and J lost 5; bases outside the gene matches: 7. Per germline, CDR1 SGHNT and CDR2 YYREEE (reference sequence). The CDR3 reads CASSLMMDRVETQYF. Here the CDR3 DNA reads TGTGCCAGCAGCTTGATGATGGACAGGGTGGAGACCCAGTACTTC.

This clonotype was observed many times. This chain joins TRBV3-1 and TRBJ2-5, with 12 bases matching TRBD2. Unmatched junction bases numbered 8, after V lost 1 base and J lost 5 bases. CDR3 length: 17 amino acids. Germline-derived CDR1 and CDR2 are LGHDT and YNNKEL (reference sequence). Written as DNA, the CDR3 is TGTGCCAGCAGCCAAGTTATTCCTAGCGGGAGGGAGGAGACCCAGTACTTC. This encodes CASSQVIPSGREETQYF.

For the CDR3, the DNA is TGTGCCAGCAGCTTAGGGGACGGCTATGGCTACACCTTC. This codes for CASSLGDGYGYTF. The V and J genes are TRBV7-9 and TRBJ1-2; D may be TRBD1 (5 bases). The CDR3 covers 13 residues. Trimming removed 1 base from V and 4 bases from J, with 7 bases in between. Germline-derived CDR1 and CDR2 are SEHNR and FQNEAQ (reference sequence).

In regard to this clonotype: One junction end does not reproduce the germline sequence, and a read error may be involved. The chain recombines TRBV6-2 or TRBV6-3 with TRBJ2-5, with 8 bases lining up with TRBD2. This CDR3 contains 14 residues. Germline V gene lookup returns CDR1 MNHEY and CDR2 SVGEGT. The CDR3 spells CAGSLLAVQETQYF. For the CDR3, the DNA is TGTGCCGGCAGTTTACTAGCGGTACAAGAGACCCAGTACTTC.

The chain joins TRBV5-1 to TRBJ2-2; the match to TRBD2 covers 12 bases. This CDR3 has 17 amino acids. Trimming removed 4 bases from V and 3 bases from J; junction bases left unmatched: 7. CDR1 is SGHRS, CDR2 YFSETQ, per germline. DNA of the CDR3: TGCGCCAGCAGCCCGGATCGACTAGCGGGAGACACCGGGGAGCTGTTTTTT. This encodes CASSPDRLAGDTGELFF.

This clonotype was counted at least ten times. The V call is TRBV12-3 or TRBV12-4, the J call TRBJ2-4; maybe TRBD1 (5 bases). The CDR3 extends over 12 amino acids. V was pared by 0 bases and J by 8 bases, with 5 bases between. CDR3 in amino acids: CASSLAGDIQYF. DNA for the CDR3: TGTGCCAGCAGTTTAGCAGGGGACATTCAGTACTTC.

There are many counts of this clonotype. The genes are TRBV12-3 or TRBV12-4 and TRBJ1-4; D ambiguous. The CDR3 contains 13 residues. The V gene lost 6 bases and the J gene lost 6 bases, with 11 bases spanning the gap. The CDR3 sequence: CASRPTLDEKLFF. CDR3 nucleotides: TGTGCCAGCAGACCGACCCTAGATGAAAAACTGTTTTTT.

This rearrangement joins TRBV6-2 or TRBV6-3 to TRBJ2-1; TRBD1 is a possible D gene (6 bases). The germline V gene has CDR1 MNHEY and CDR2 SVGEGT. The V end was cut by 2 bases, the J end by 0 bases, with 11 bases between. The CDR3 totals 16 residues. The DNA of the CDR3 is TGTGCCAGCAGTTACCCAGACAGGCGCTCCTACAATGAGCAGTTCTTC. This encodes CASSYPDRRSYNEQFF.

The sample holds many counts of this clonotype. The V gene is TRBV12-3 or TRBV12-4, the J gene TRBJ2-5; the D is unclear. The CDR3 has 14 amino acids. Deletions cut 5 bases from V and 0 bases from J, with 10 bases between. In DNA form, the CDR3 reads TGTGCCAGCAGTCCCAGCGCGTACCAAGAGACCCAGTACTTC. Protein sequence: CASSPSAYQETQYF.

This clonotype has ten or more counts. CDR3 in amino acids: CASSELRANTEAFF. CDR3 nucleotides: TGTGCCAGCAGTGAACTGCGGGCGAACACTGAAGCTTTCTTT. The chain links TRBV2 to TRBJ1-1; unclear D gene. CDR3 length: 14 residues. CDR1 SNHLY and CDR2 FYNNEI come from the germline V gene. V was clipped by 2 bases and J by 1 base, with 8 bases between them. Drawing the rest from reference TRBV2 and TRBJ1-1, the complete variable domain is EPEVTQTPSHQVTQMGQEVILRCVPISNHLYFYWYRQILGQKVEFLVSFYNNEISEKSEIFDDQFSVERPDGSNFTLKIRSTKLEDSAMYFCASSELRANTEAFFGQGTRLTVV.

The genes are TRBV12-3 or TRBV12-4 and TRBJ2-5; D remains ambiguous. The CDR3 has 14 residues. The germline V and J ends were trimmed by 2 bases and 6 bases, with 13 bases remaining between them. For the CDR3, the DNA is TGTGCCAGCAGTTTATTCCTGGTGGCGAAGACCCAGTACTTC. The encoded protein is CASSLFLVAKTQYF.

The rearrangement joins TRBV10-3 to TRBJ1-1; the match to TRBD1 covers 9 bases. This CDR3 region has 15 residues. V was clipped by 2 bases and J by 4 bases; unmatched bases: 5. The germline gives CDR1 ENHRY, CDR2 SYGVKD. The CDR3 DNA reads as TGTGCCATCAGTGAGCTGGGACAGGGAGGCACTGAAGCTTTCTTT. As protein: CAISELGQGGTEAFF.

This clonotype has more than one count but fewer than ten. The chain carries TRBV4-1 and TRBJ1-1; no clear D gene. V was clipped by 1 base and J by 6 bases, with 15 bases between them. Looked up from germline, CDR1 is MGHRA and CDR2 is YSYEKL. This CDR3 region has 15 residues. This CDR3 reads CASSQAGISYAEAFF. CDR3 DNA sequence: TGCGCCAGCAGCCAAGCTGGGATCTCGTACGCTGAAGCTTTCTTT.

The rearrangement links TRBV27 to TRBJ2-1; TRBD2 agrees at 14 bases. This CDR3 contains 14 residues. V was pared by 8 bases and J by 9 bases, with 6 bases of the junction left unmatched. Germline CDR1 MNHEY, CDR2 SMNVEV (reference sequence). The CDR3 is CASRRLAGGSEQFF. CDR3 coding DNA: TGTGCCAGCCGCCGACTAGCGGGAGGGAGTGAGCAGTTCTTC.

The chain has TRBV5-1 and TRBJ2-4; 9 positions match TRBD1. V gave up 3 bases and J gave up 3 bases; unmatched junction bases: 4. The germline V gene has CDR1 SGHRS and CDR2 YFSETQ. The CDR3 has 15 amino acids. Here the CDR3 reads CASSSTGGGKNIQYF. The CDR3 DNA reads TGCGCCAGCAGCTCAACAGGGGGCGGCAAAAACATTCAGTACTTC.

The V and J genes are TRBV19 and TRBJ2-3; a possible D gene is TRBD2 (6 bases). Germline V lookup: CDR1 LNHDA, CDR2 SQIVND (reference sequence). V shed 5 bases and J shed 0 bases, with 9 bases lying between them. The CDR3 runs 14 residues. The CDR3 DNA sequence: TGTGCCAGTAGTTCTAGCGCTAGCACAGATACGCAGTATTTT. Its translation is CASSSSASTDTQYF.

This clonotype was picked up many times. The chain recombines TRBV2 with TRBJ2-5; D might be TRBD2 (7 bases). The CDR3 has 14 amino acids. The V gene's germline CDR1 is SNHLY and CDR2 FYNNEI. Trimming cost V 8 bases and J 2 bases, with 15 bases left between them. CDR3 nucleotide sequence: TGTGCCAGCGGCTCGGGGGGCTATCAAGAGACCCAGTACTTC. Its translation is CASGSGGYQETQYF.

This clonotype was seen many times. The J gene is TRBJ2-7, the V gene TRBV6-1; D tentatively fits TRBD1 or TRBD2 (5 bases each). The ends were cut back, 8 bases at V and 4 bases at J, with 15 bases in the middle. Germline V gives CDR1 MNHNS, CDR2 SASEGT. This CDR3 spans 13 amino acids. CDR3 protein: CASLGEPNYEQYF. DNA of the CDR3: TGTGCCAGCTTGGGGGAGCCGAATTACGAGCAGTACTTC.

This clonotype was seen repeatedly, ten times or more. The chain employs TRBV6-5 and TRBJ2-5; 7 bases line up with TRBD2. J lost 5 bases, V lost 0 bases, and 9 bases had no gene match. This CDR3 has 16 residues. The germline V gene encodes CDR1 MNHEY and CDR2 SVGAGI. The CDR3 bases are TGTGCCAGCAGTTACTCGTCGGGAGGAGGGGATGAGACCCAGTACTTC. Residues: CASSYSSGGGDETQYF.

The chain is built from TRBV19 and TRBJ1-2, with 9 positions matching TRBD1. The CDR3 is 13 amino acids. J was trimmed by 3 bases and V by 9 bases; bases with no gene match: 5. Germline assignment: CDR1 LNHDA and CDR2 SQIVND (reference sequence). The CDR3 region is CASRTGVDYGYTF. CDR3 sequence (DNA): TGTGCCAGCAGGACAGGGGTCGACTATGGCTACACCTTC. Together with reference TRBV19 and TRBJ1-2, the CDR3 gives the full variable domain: DGGITQSPKYLFRKEGQNVTLSCEQNLNHDAMYWYRQDPGQGLRLIYYSQIVNDFQKGDIAEGYSVSREKKESFPLTVTSAQKNPTAFYLCASRTGVDYGYTFGSGTRLTVV.

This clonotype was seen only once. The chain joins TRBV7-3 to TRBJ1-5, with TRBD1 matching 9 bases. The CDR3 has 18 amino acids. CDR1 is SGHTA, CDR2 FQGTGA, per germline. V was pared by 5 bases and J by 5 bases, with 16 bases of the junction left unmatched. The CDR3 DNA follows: TGTGCCAGCAGCCCAGGACAGGGGCCGGGATTTACCCATCAGCCCCAGCATTTT. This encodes CASSPGQGPGFTHQPQHF.

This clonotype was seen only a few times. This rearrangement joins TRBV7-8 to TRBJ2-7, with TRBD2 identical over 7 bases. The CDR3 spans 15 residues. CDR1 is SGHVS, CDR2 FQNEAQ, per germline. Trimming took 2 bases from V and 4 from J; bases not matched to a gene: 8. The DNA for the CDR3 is TGTGCCAGCAGCTTAACACGGGACTACAGTTACGAGCAGTACTTC. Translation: CASSLTRDYSYEQYF.

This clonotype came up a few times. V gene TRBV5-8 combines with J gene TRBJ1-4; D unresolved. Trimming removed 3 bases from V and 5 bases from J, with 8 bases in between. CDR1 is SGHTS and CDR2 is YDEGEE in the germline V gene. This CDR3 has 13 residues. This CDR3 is CASSSRWNEKLFF. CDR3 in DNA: TGTGCCAGCAGCTCCAGGTGGAATGAAAAACTGTTTTTT.

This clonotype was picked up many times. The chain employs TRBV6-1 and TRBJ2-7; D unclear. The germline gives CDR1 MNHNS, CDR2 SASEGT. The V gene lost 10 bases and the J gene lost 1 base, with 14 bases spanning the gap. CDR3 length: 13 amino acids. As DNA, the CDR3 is TGTGCCACCTCCAAAGAGAGGTCCTACGAGCAGTACTTC. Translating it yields CATSKERSYEQYF.

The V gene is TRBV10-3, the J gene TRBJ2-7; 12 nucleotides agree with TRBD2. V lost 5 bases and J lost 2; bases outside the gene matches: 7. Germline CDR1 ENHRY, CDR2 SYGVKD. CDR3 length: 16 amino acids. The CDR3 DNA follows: TGTGCCATCAGTCCAAGGACTAGCGGGACACCCTACGAGCAGTACTTC. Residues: CAISPRTSGTPYEQYF.

CDR3 amino acids: CANGLNYGYTF. The CDR3 DNA reads TGTGCCAACGGACTCAACTATGGCTACACCTTC. J is TRBJ1-2 and V is TRBV2; no clear D gene. Germline V CDR1 and CDR2: SNHLY, FYNNEI. The CDR3 extends over 11 amino acids. Trimming stripped 10 bases from V and 2 bases from J, with 8 bases between. Complete variable domain (other parts from reference TRBV2 and TRBJ1-2): EPEVTQTPSHQVTQMGQEVILRCVPISNHLYFYWYRQILGQKVEFLVSFYNNEISEKSEIFDDQFSVERPDGSNFTLKIRSTKLEDSAMYFCANGLNYGYTFGSGTRLTVV.

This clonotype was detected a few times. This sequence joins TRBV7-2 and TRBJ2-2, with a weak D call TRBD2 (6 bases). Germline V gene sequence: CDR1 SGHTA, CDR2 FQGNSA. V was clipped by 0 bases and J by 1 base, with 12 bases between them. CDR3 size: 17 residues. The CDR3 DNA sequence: TGTGCCAGCAGCTTAGCGCCTAGCGCCGAGAACACCGGGGAGCTGTTTTTT. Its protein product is CASSLAPSAENTGELFF. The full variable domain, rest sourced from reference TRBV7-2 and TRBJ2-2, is GAGVSQSPSNKVTEKGKDVELRCDPISGHTALYWYRQSLGQGLEFLIYFQGNSAPDKSGLPSDRFSAERTGGSVSTLTIQRTQQEDSAVYLCASSLAPSAENTGELFFGEGSRLTVL.